This TCR beta chain came from a study of blood T cell repertoires in COVID-19. Overall study context: Samples representing acute and convalescent COVID-19 were sourced from the United States, Italy and Spain.

Original handling: Estimates of nucleated cell counts were drawn from the amplification of reference gene primers. Repertoires were generated with immunoSEQ multiplex PCR, while TCRdb's copy carries only in-frame clones and drops some. Clone size and V and J calls were adopted from that table, with D and trimming inferred from the DNA. The table has around 200,000 clones, roughly 84% seen once. Donors of Cohort 3 who recovered were those that had two negative PCRs, clearance, or symptom resolution. CDR1 and CDR2 (germline): ENHRY, SYGVKD. V lost 3 bases and J lost 5, with 19 bases in between. The CDR3 has 16 amino acids.

Sequencing was performed on PBMCs or T cells enriched from blood (not recorded which). The origin of this receptor is a woman aged 25 to 39 who had recovered from COVID-19. The chain combines TRBV10-3 with TRBJ2-5; possible D gene TRBD1, 6 bases. In DNA, the CDR3 is TGTGCCATCAGTGAAGGACAGACAGTGACCAGGGAGACCCAGTACTTC. Its translation: CAISEGQTVTRETQYF.